The 24 T cell receptor beta chains below come from one sample, sequenced in a study of T cell responses to AZD1222 COVID-19 vaccine. Sequencing used immunoSEQ multiplex PCR; TCRdb keeps in-frame clones, though not all of them. The table shows 120,000 or so clones, with about nine tenths occurring only once. The sample here was peripheral blood, taken on day 0 of AZD1222 vaccination. The receptors come from an adult in good health.

This clone was seen only a few times. CDR3 sequence: CAISESRRDQPQHF. In nucleotides, the CDR3 is TGTGCCATCAGTGAGTCTCGACGGGATCAGCCCCAGCATTTT. The chain links TRBV10-3 to TRBJ1-5; D ambiguous. Germline V lookup: CDR1 ENHRY, CDR2 SYGVKD. V lost 0 bases to trimming and J lost 5 bases, with 8 bases between them. This CDR3 spans 14 amino acids.

J is TRBJ1-5 and V is TRBV6-5; 10 bases line up with TRBD1. The CDR3 totals 15 residues. CDR1 is MNHEY, CDR2 SVGAGI, per germline. After removal of 8 bases from V and 2 bases from J, the junction contained 6 bases not matched to a gene. This CDR3 is CASAWDRGGNQPQHF. The DNA for the CDR3 is TGTGCCAGCGCGTGGGACAGGGGTGGCAATCAGCCCCAGCATTTT.

The J gene is TRBJ1-4, the V gene TRBV3-1 (or the pseudogene TRBV3-2); D gene ambiguous. Germline V gene data show CDR1 as LGHDT and CDR2 as YNNKEL (reference sequence). The CDR3 is 15 amino acids. Trimming shortened V by 0 bases and J by 8 bases, and 13 bases separated the two germline ends. CDR3 coding DNA: TGTGCCAGCAGCCAAGATGAGGGTGGTTCGGAAAAACTGTTTTTT. It is translated as CASSQDEGGSEKLFF.

This chain joins TRBV7-8 and TRBJ1-4; 7 nucleotides match TRBD1. This CDR3 contains 14 residues. V was clipped by 6 bases and J by 5 bases; unmatched bases: 6. CDR1 is SGHVS, CDR2 FQNEAQ, per germline. The CDR3 region is CASSSGTANEKLFF. DNA for the CDR3: TGTGCCAGCAGTTCCGGGACAGCAAATGAAAAACTGTTTTTT.

The J gene is TRBJ2-4, the V gene TRBV27, with D possibly TRBD2 on 6 matching bases. This CDR3 has 17 amino acids. V was cut by 5 bases and J by 6 bases, with 23 bases left in between. CDR1 is MNHEY, CDR2 SMNVEV, per germline (reference sequence). The CDR3: CASSPAGGTGSGNIQYF. In DNA, the CDR3 is TGTGCCAGCAGTCCTGCCGGCGGGACTGGGAGCGGAAACATTCAGTACTTC.

The chain is built from TRBV5-1 and TRBJ2-7; 7 positions agree with TRBD1. This CDR3 has 14 residues. Germline V gives CDR1 SGHRS, CDR2 YFSETQ. V lost 4 bases to trimming and J lost 1 base; unmatched junction nucleotides: 5. The CDR3 sequence is CASSKSGGSYEQYF. The CDR3 bases are TGCGCCAGCAGCAAATCAGGGGGATCCTACGAGCAGTACTTC.

The rearrangement uses TRBV2 and TRBJ1-5; TRBD1 is a possible D gene (6 bases). This CDR3 has 15 amino acids. V was shortened by 1 base and J by 1 base, with 8 bases between the two germline ends. Per the germline V gene, CDR1 is SNHLY and CDR2 is FYNNEI. The CDR3: CASSEDGGSNQPQHF. Written as DNA, the CDR3 is TGTGCCAGCAGTGAAGACGGGGGCAGCAATCAGCCCCAGCATTTT.

The gene calls are TRBV6-2 or TRBV6-3 and TRBJ2-7; 8 positions agree with TRBD2. V shed 6 bases, J shed 3 bases, and the junction held 16 bases outside the gene matches. Germline V lookup: CDR1 MNHEY, CDR2 SVGEGT. This CDR3 contains 17 residues. The CDR3 is CASSPPVGDGRVYEQYF. As DNA, the CDR3 is TGTGCCAGCAGCCCCCCGGTAGGAGACGGGAGGGTCTACGAGCAGTACTTC.

For this clone: Other DNA sequences in the same sample also yield this CDR3. The V gene is TRBV6-5, the J gene TRBJ1-1; 7 nucleotides line up with TRBD1. Germline V gene data show CDR1 as MNHEY and CDR2 as SVGAGI. CDR3 length: 14 amino acids. V gave up 7 bases and J gave up 0 bases; unmatched junction bases: 5. CDR3 sequence: CASNLDRMNTEAFF. For the CDR3, the DNA is TGTGCCAGCAATCTGGACAGGATGAACACTGAAGCTTTCTTT.

The rearrangement links TRBV15 to TRBJ1-5, with D uncertain. The CDR3 has 16 residues. Trimming cost V 5 bases and J 0 bases, with 14 bases left between them. Per the germline V gene, CDR1 is LNHNV and CDR2 is YYDKDF (reference sequence). The CDR3, as DNA: TGTGCCACCAGCTCCAGCCGGGCCATTAGCAATCAGCCCCAGCATTTT. Translation: CATSSSRAISNQPQHF.

The rearrangement uses TRBV5-8 and TRBJ2-2, with D possibly called TRBD1 or TRBD2 (6 bases each). The ends were cut back, 0 bases at V and 3 bases at J, with 9 bases in the middle. The CDR3 runs 15 residues. From germline, CDR1 is SGHTS and CDR2 YDEGEE. The DNA for the CDR3 is TGTGCCAGCAGCTTGGCCGGGGGCTACACCGGGGAGCTGTTTTTT. Encoded protein: CASSLAGGYTGELFF.

The J gene is TRBJ1-5, the V gene TRBV3-1 (or the pseudogene TRBV3-2); a weak D match, TRBD1 (6 bases). V lost 4 bases and J lost 7, with 14 bases in between. Germline V CDR1 and CDR2: LGHDT, YNNKEL (reference sequence). The CDR3 contains 14 residues. CDR3 nucleotide sequence: TGTGCCAGCAGCCCAAGCAGGGGAGGGCAGCCCCAGCATTTT. Its protein is CASSPSRGGQPQHF.

The chain joins TRBV7-9 to TRBJ1-3, with D unresolved. CDR3 length equals 15 residues. Germline CDR1 and CDR2: SEHNR and FQNEAQ (reference sequence). Trimming pared 1 base from V and 0 bases from J, leaving 7 bases between. CDR3 region: CASSLVGGSGNTIYF. CDR3 bases: TGTGCCAGCAGCTTAGTAGGAGGCTCTGGAAACACCATATATTTT.

The chain uses TRBV29-1 and TRBJ2-5, with 11 bases identical to TRBD2. The V gene end was trimmed by 0 bases and the J gene end by 6 bases; junction bases not matched to a gene: 9. This CDR3 has 16 residues. Per germline, CDR1 SQVTM and CDR2 ANQGSEA. In DNA, the CDR3 is TGCAGCGTTGAAGATGGACTAGCGGGTACATTGAAGACCCAGTACTTC. Residues: CSVEDGLAGTLKTQYF.

This chain connects TRBV19 to TRBJ1-1, with D perhaps matching TRBD1 (5 bases). Trimming took off 6 bases at V and 1 base at J, with 15 bases between the two ends. CDR3 length: 15 residues. CDR1 is LNHDA, CDR2 SQIVND, per germline (reference sequence). As DNA, the CDR3 is TGTGCCAGTAGATGGGGCATGTCGCCGAACACTGAAGCTTTCTTT. Translating gives CASRWGMSPNTEAFF.

The rearrangement links TRBV6-2 or TRBV6-3 to TRBJ2-7; D call uncertain. CDR3 length equals 12 residues. Between the trimmed V and J ends, which lost 3 bases and 2 bases, there was a span of 5 bases. The V gene's germline CDR1 is MNHEY and CDR2 SVGEGT. The CDR3 DNA sequence: TGTGCCAGCAGTTATCTTCCCTACGAGCAGTACTTC. Residues: CASSYLPYEQYF.

V gene TRBV2 combines with J gene TRBJ1-5; 7 bases are shared with TRBD1. There are 14 residues in the CDR3. Per germline, CDR1 SNHLY and CDR2 FYNNEI. With V trimmed by 3 bases and J by 5 bases, 4 bases remained unmatched. CDR3 nucleotides: TGTGCCAGCAGTGACCGGGACAGTTATCAGCCCCAGCATTTT. Protein: CASSDRDSYQPQHF.

The chain links TRBV6-1 to TRBJ2-7; no reliable D call. CDR1 is MNHNS and CDR2 is SASEGT in the germline V gene. This CDR3 spans 12 amino acids. Trimming shortened V by 3 bases and J by 4 bases, and 7 bases separated the two germline ends. The CDR3 is CASSEAFYEQYF. The CDR3 region has the DNA TGTGCCAGCAGTGAGGCCTTTTACGAGCAGTACTTC.

This clone was seen only once. The rearrangement joins TRBV7-9 to TRBJ2-7, with 8 bases fitting TRBD1. J gave up 3 bases and V 4 bases, and 5 bases lay outside the gene matches. The CDR3 totals 14 residues. Germline V CDR1 and CDR2: SEHNR, FQNEAQ (reference sequence). CDR3 coding DNA: TGTGCCAGCAGCTGGGACAGGAAAGGCTACGAGCAGTACTTC. It specifies CASSWDRKGYEQYF. Full variable domain (remainder filled in from reference TRBV7-9 and TRBJ2-7): DTGVSQNPRHKITKRGQNVTFRCDPISEHNRLYWYRQTLGQGPEFLTYFQNEAQLEKSRLLSDRFSAERPKGSFSTLEIQRTEQGDSAMYLCASSWDRKGYEQYFGPGTRLTVT.

This clone was seen a single time. The chain is built from TRBV9 and TRBJ2-2; 7 bases are shared with TRBD2. CDR1 is SGDLS and CDR2 is YYNGEE in the germline V gene. The J segment lost 7 bases and the V segment lost 3 bases, leaving 6 bases of the junction unmatched. This CDR3 is built from 14 residues. The CDR3 DNA is TGTGCCAGCAGCGCGACTAGCCGAAGCGGGGAGCTGTTTTTT. Translation: CASSATSRSGELFF.

J is TRBJ1-5 and V is TRBV28; 10 bases agree with TRBD1. CDR1 and CDR2 (germline): MDHEN, SYDVKM. J lost 6 bases, V lost 6 bases, and 5 bases had no gene match. The CDR3 is made up of 14 amino acids. CDR3 region: CASRPTGGSQPQHF. The CDR3 DNA reads as TGTGCCAGCAGGCCGACAGGGGGCTCTCAGCCCCAGCATTTT.

This clone was seen a single time. J is TRBJ2-5 and V is TRBV5-4, with D hard to call. The ends were cut back, 2 bases at V and 2 bases at J, with 22 bases in the middle. CDR3 length: 18 residues. CDR1 is SGHNT and CDR2 is YYREEE in the germline V gene (reference sequence). The CDR3 DNA reads as TGTGCCAGCAGCTTAGCACTTGGGCAGGTGTTTGGGCAAGAGACCCAGTACTTC. It translates to CASSLALGQVFGQETQYF.

The CDR3, as DNA: TGTGCCAGCAGCTTAAGGTACGATCAGCCCCAGCATTTT. Encoded protein: CASSLRYDQPQHF. The chain links TRBV7-2 to TRBJ1-5; unclear D gene. CDR1 is SGHTA and CDR2 is FQGNSA in the germline V gene. V gave up 2 bases and J gave up 5 bases, with 7 bases separating them. The CDR3 has 13 amino acids.

V usage is TRBV12-3 or TRBV12-4 and J usage is TRBJ1-1; no firm D call. The CDR3 covers 12 residues. Trimming took 2 bases from V and 9 from J, leaving 10 bases between them. The CDR3 spells CASSLSGRQAFF. The CDR3 nucleotides read TGTGCCAGCAGTTTATCTGGGCGTCAAGCTTTCTTT.